These 27 T cell receptor beta chains share one sample of origin, sequenced in a study of blood T cell repertoires in COVID-19. The method was immunoSEQ multiplex PCR; TCRdb's version includes in-frame clones alone and lacks a portion of them. In the table there are about 280,000 clones, roughly 85% of which are singletons. The sample taken for sequencing was PBMCs or T cells enriched from blood (not recorded which). Every receptor here comes from a man aged 40-50 years who had been exposed to COVID-19.

This chain links TRBV6-5 with TRBJ2-1; D unclear. Trimming cost V 4 bases and J 4 bases, with 14 bases left between them. This CDR3 comprises 15 residues. The V gene's germline CDR1 is MNHEY and CDR2 SVGAGI. For the CDR3, the DNA is TGTGCCAGCAGTTCTAGTCAGAGGAGATACAATGAGCAGTTCTTC. This encodes CASSSSQRRYNEQFF.

Only one count was recorded for this clone. The CDR3 region has the DNA TGTGCCAGCAGCCCCCGCGGGGGAGGGGTAGAGACCCAGTACTTC. Translating gives CASSPRGGGVETQYF. The chain employs TRBV14 and TRBJ2-5; 7 nucleotides agree with TRBD2. The V and J ends lost 4 bases and 4 bases, in that order; junction bases with no gene match: 9. There are 15 residues in the CDR3. From germline, CDR1 is SGHDN and CDR2 FVKESK.

CDR3 region: CASSRPGGTEAFF. The CDR3 bases are TGTGCCAGCAGCCGACCCGGGGGCACTGAAGCTTTCTTT. The V gene is TRBV11-3, the J gene TRBJ1-1; D may be TRBD1 (5 bases). CDR1 is SGHNT, CDR2 YENEEA, per germline. V was shortened by 5 bases and J by 4 bases, with 11 bases between the two germline ends. The CDR3 contains 13 residues.

The chain carries TRBV5-1 and TRBJ2-7; the D is unclear. V was pared by 4 bases and J by 4 bases, with 18 bases between. The CDR3 contains 15 residues. Germline V gene data show CDR1 as SGHRS and CDR2 as YFSETQ. CDR3 bases: TGCGCCAGCAGCCCCTCCCCCGAGGAGAAGTACGAGCAGTACTTC. This sequence encodes CASSPSPEEKYEQYF.

The V call is TRBV11-2, the J call TRBJ1-1; D might be TRBD1 (6 bases). The CDR3 runs 16 residues. Germline CDR1 is SGHAT and CDR2 is FQNNGV. Trimming shortened V by 5 bases and J by 4 bases, and 20 bases separated the two germline ends. The CDR3 DNA follows: TGTGCCAGCAGCCATGGGGGGGGACAACGGGGCACTGAAGCTTTCTTT. This sequence encodes CASSHGGGQRGTEAFF. Complete variable domain (other parts from reference TRBV11-2 and TRBJ1-1): EAGVAQSPRYKIIEKRQSVAFWCNPISGHATLYWYQQILGQGPKLLIQFQNNGVVDDSQLPKDRFSAERLKGVDSTLKIQPAKLEDSAVYLCASSHGGGQRGTEAFFGQGTRLTVV.

In this sample, this clone turned up a few times. This sequence joins TRBV5-1 and TRBJ2-4, with a possible D match to TRBD1 (6 bases). The CDR3 extends over 17 amino acids. Trimming removed 0 bases from V and 6 bases from J, with 19 bases in between. The germline CDR1 and CDR2 sequences are SGHRS and YFSETQ. Written as DNA, the CDR3 is TGCGCCAGCAGCTTGGATCTATTCCCGGACAGACCAAACATTCAGTACTTC. Amino acid sequence: CASSLDLFPDRPNIQYF.

The gene calls are TRBV12-3 or TRBV12-4 and TRBJ1-1; possibly TRBD1 for D (6 bases). V lost 5 bases and J lost 2, with 9 bases in between. CDR3 length: 13 amino acids. CDR3 sequence: CASSQGLNTEAFF. As DNA, the CDR3 is TGTGCCAGCAGTCAGGGGTTAAACACTGAAGCTTTCTTT.

The chain uses TRBV3-1 (or the pseudogene TRBV3-2) and TRBJ1-1; unclear D gene. The V gene lost 1 base and the J gene lost 2 bases, with 5 bases spanning the gap. The CDR3 loop spans 13 amino acids. CDR1 is LGHDT, CDR2 YNNKEL, per germline (reference sequence). The CDR3 DNA follows: TGTGCCAGCAGCCAAGGCGGTAACACTGAAGCTTTCTTT. Amino acids: CASSQGGNTEAFF.

The chain couples TRBV5-6 to TRBJ2-3, with a tentative D call TRBD1 (6 bases). The CDR3 length is 13 residues. V lost 4 bases and J lost 3, with 9 bases in between. CDR1 is SGHDT and CDR2 is YYEEEE in the germline V gene. CDR3 coding DNA: TGTGCCAGCAGCCAACAGGGAACAGATACGCAGTATTTT. Translating it yields CASSQQGTDTQYF.

J is TRBJ2-5 and V is TRBV6-1; TRBD2 might be the D (5 bases). Trimming took 1 base from V and 13 from J, leaving 22 bases between them. The CDR3 is 15 amino acids. CDR1 MNHNS and CDR2 SASEGT come from the germline V gene. The CDR3 loop reads CASSEGAGDTRPAYF. CDR3 nucleotides: TGTGCCAGCAGTGAAGGGGCCGGGGATACCCGACCGGCGTACTTC.

The rearrangement uses TRBV6-5 and TRBJ1-3; D is undetermined. CDR1 is MNHEY, CDR2 SVGAGI, per germline. The CDR3 spans 14 residues. Trimming cost V 6 bases and J 4 bases, with 13 bases left between them. CDR3: CASRNKQSGNTIYF. DNA for the CDR3: TGTGCCAGCAGGAATAAACAGAGCGGAAACACCATATATTTT.

The chain joins TRBV12-3 or TRBV12-4 to TRBJ1-5, with D uncertain. V was trimmed by 4 bases and J by 6 bases, leaving 10 bases between them. The CDR3 is 13 amino acids. As DNA, the CDR3 is TGTGCCAGCAGTTCCATGATAGTTCAGCCCCAGCATTTT. This translates into CASSSMIVQPQHF.

The chain employs TRBV13 and TRBJ2-7; 8 nucleotides line up with TRBD1. CDR3 length: 15 amino acids. Germline V gene sequence: CDR1 PRHDT, CDR2 FYEKMQ (reference sequence). Trimming took 4 bases from V and 7 from J; bases not matched to a gene: 12. The CDR3 loop reads CASSSSTTGVGEQYF. For the CDR3, the DNA is TGTGCCAGCAGCTCAAGCACGACAGGGGTCGGGGAGCAGTACTTC. Combining the CDR3 with reference TRBV13 and TRBJ2-7 gives the whole variable domain AAGVIQSPRHLIKEKRETATLKCYPIPRHDTVYWYQQGPGQDPQFLISFYEKMQSDKGSIPDRFSAQQFSDYHSELNMSSLELGDSALYFCASSSSTTGVGEQYFGPGTRLTVT.

Concerning this clone itself: The germline gene is not matched at one end of the junction; a read error may be the cause. This chain connects TRBV30 to TRBJ2-7; no firm D call. The length of the CDR3 is 14 residues. Germline CDR1 is GTSNPN and CDR2 is SVGIG (reference sequence). CDR3 sequence: CAWNIRGPSYEQYF. The DNA of the CDR3 is TGTGCTTGGAACATACGAGGTCCCTCCTACGAGCAGTACTTC.

The chain is built from TRBV7-9 and TRBJ1-2; 8 nucleotides agree with TRBD1. Trimming at V came to 5 bases and at J to 2 bases, leaving 7 bases not matched to a gene. The CDR3 is 15 amino acids. CDR1 and CDR2 (germline): SEHNR, FQNEAQ (reference sequence). This chain's CDR3 is CASSPEGQANYGYTF. As DNA, the CDR3 is TGTGCCAGCAGCCCTGAGGGACAGGCAAACTATGGCTACACCTTC.

V gene TRBV30 combines with J gene TRBJ1-1; tentatively, D is TRBD1 (5 bases). The CDR3 consists of 15 residues. Trimming cost V 4 bases and J 5 bases, with 20 bases left between them. Germline lookup yields CDR1 GTSNPN and CDR2 SVGIG (reference sequence). DNA of the CDR3: TGTGCCTGGATCACGAGCAGGGTGCGGCTAACTGAAGCTTTCTTT. Amino acids: CAWITSRVRLTEAFF. The full variable domain, with the rest looked up from reference TRBV30 and TRBJ1-1, is SQTIHQWPATLVQPVGSPLSLECTVEGTSNPNLYWYRQAAGRGLQLLFYSVGIGQISSEVPQNLSASRPQDRQFILSSKKLLLSDSGFYLCAWITSRVRLTEAFFGQGTRLTVV.

V gene TRBV3-1 (or the pseudogene TRBV3-2) combines with J gene TRBJ2-5; no reliable D call. V lost 0 bases, J lost 1 base, and 12 bases lay in between. The CDR3 spans 16 residues. Germline CDR1 reads LGHDT; CDR2 reads YNNKEL (reference sequence). DNA for the CDR3: TGTGCCAGCAGCCAAGAATATAGTTACCTCCAAGAGACCCAGTACTTC. Translating gives CASSQEYSYLQETQYF.

CDR3 sequence: CATSDLTSRETQYF. CDR3 sequence (DNA): TGTGCCACCAGTGACTTGACTAGCCGGGAGACCCAGTACTTC. This sequence joins TRBV24-1 and TRBJ2-5, with TRBD2 matching over 7 bases. The germline CDR1 and CDR2 sequences are KGHDR and SFDVKD. CDR3 length: 14 amino acids. J lost 5 bases, V lost 4 bases, and 6 bases had no gene match.

The V call is TRBV5-8, the J call TRBJ2-3; 8 positions agree with TRBD1. Trimming cost V 4 bases and J 8 bases; bases outside gene matches: 6. Germline V gene data show CDR1 as SGHTS and CDR2 as YDEGEE. This CDR3 has 13 amino acids. The CDR3 DNA reads TGTGCCAGCAGCGCTACAGGGGGACTTACGCAGTATTTT. Translation gives CASSATGGLTQYF.

V gene TRBV2 combines with J gene TRBJ1-2, with 7 bases aligning to TRBD1. V lost 9 bases and J lost 0; bases outside the gene matches: 16. The CDR3 is made up of 17 amino acids. Looked up from germline, CDR1 is SNHLY and CDR2 is FYNNEI. CDR3 sequence reads: CARNRVRGRTPNYGYTF. The CDR3 DNA reads TGTGCCAGGAACCGGGTGAGGGGGCGGACCCCTAACTATGGCTACACCTTC.

The V gene is TRBV11-3, the J gene TRBJ2-5, with 8 bases fitting TRBD1. CDR3 length: 14 residues. Trimming cost V 2 bases and J 7 bases; bases outside gene matches: 6. CDR1 SGHNT and CDR2 YENEEA come from the germline V gene. The CDR3 protein is CASSLMTGDGTQYF. The CDR3 DNA is TGTGCCAGCAGCTTAATGACAGGGGACGGGACCCAGTACTTC.

The chain combines TRBV19 with TRBJ2-5; the D gene is possibly TRBD2 (6 bases). Germline V gives CDR1 LNHDA, CDR2 SQIVND (reference sequence). The V end lost 5 bases, the J end lost 0 bases, and 10 bases lay between the germline ends. The CDR3 runs 14 residues. This chain's CDR3 is CASSFPGDQETQYF. DNA of the CDR3: TGTGCCAGTAGTTTCCCGGGAGACCAAGAGACCCAGTACTTC. The full variable domain, with the rest looked up from reference TRBV19 and TRBJ2-5, is DGGITQSPKYLFRKEGQNVTLSCEQNLNHDAMYWYRQDPGQGLRLIYYSQIVNDFQKGDIAEGYSVSREKKESFPLTVTSAQKNPTAFYLCASSFPGDQETQYFGPGTRLLVL.

This clone was observed a handful of times. This rearrangement joins TRBV5-1 to TRBJ2-2; TRBD1 matches at 7 bases. Germline-derived CDR1 and CDR2 are SGHRS and YFSETQ. The CDR3 has 15 residues. V was clipped by 0 bases and J by 3 bases; unmatched bases: 2. CDR3 residues: CASSLGQGYTGELFF. The CDR3 DNA reads TGCGCCAGCAGCTTGGGACAGGGCTACACCGGGGAGCTGTTTTTT.

The chain joins TRBV2 to TRBJ1-1; TRBD1 matches at 10 bases. The ends lost 7 bases at V and 5 bases at J; junction bases unmatched: 10. Germline CDR1 SNHLY, CDR2 FYNNEI. This CDR3 is 15 amino acids long. The chain's CDR3 is CASIGTGVGKTEAFF. In nucleotides, the CDR3 is TGTGCCAGCATAGGGACAGGGGTGGGAAAGACTGAAGCTTTCTTT.

The CDR3 sequence: CASSIGSAGNSPLHF. CDR3 nucleotides: TGTGCCAGTAGTATAGGTTCGGCAGGAAATTCACCCCTCCACTTT. The genes are TRBV19 and TRBJ1-6, with no clear D. The V gene's germline CDR1 is LNHDA and CDR2 SQIVND (reference sequence). The CDR3 totals 15 residues. V dropped 1 base and J dropped 7 bases, with 11 bases sitting between them.

This rearrangement joins TRBV12-3 or TRBV12-4 to TRBJ2-5; weak D call: TRBD2 (5 bases). The V end lost 6 bases, the J end lost 6 bases, and 14 bases lay between the germline ends. The CDR3 contains 13 residues. The CDR3 is CASSLAVGKTQYF. CDR3 bases: TGTGCCAGCAGCCTAGCCGTCGGTAAGACCCAGTACTTC.

The chain uses TRBV18 and TRBJ2-7, with D maybe TRBD1 (5 bases). The CDR3 spans 12 residues. Trimming stripped 5 bases from V and 2 bases from J, with 7 bases between. Germline assignment: CDR1 KGHSH and CDR2 LQKENI. The CDR3 coding sequence is TGTGCCAGCTCAACGGACACCTACGAGCAGTACTTC. Protein: CASSTDTYEQYF.